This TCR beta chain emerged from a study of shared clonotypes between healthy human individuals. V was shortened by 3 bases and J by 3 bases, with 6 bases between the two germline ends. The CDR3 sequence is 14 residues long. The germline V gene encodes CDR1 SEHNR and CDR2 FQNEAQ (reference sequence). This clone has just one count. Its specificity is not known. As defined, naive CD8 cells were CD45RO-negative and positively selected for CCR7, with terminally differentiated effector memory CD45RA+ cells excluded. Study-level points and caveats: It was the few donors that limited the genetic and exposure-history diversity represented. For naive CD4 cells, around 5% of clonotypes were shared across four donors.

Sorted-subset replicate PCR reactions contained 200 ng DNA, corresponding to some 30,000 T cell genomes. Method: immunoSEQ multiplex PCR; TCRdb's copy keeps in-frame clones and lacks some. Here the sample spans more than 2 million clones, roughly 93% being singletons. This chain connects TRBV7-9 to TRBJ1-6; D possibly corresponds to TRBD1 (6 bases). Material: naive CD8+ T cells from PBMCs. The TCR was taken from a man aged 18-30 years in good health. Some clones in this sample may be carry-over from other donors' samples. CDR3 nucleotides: TGTGCCAGCAGCTTGACAGGCTATAATTCACCCCTCCACTTT. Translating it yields CASSLTGYNSPLHF.